This T cell receptor beta chain was captured by sequencing in a study of patients and donors after allogeneic stem cell transplantation. TCRdb ran MiXCR on the RT-PCR reads and lists one entry per CDR3 protein. The profile shows about 960,000 distinct CDR3 sequences, more than 15% of them singletons. This clonotype was found a few times. The specimen was blood, either unsorted or a sorted T cell fraction (not recorded which). This clonotype originated in a human donor who was either an allogeneic HSCT recipient or a stem cell or donor lymphocyte infusion donor (not recorded which). It is not recorded whose cells these are; they may come from a transplant donor.

CDR3 region: CASSLGRGRAPDTQYF. CDR3 DNA sequence: TGTGCCAGCAGCTTAGGTCGCGGTAGGGCGCCAGATACGCAGTATTTT. The chain is built from TRBV7-9 and TRBJ2-3; D unclear. CDR1 SEHNR and CDR2 FQNEAQ come from the germline V gene (reference sequence). V lost 1 base, J lost 4 bases, and 15 bases lay in between. The CDR3 covers 16 residues.